This T cell receptor (beta chain) was identified in a study of blood T cell repertoires in COVID-19. Sequencing was performed with immunoSEQ multiplex PCR; in TCRdb, only in-frame clones are kept and a portion is missing. The data contain approximately 190,000 clones, around 82% of them singletons. This sequence was found in a man aged 35-49 years who had recovered from COVID-19. Sequences were obtained from PBMCs or T cells enriched from blood (not recorded which).

The CDR3 region has the DNA TGTGCCAGCGGGACAGACTATTCACCCCTCCACTTT. Translated, it gives CASGTDYSPLHF. This sequence joins TRBV19 and TRBJ1-6; TRBD1 matches 7 bases. The length of the CDR3 is 12 residues. Per the germline V gene, CDR1 is LNHDA and CDR2 is SQIVND (reference sequence). Trimming removed 9 bases from V and 8 bases from J; junction bases left unmatched: 4. Drawing the rest from reference TRBV19 and TRBJ1-6, the complete variable domain is DGGITQSPKYLFRKEGQNVTLSCEQNLNHDAMYWYRQDPGQGLRLIYYSQIVNDFQKGDIAEGYSVSREKKESFPLTVTSAQKNPTAFYLCASGTDYSPLHFGNGTRLTVT.